This T cell receptor (beta chain) was retrieved from a study of blood T cell repertoires in COVID-19. For the study at large: Specimens from acute and convalescent COVID-19 originated in the United States, Italy and Spain. Sample material is recorded as cDNA or gDNA derived from T cells, B-cell-depleted T cells, or PBMCs.

Original processing notes: Using reference gene primer amplification, nucleated cell counts were estimated. Libraries were prepared by immunoSEQ multiplex PCR; TCRdb keeps only in-frame clonotypes and omits some of them. V and J calls and clone size are as listed in that table; D and trimming were resolved from the DNA. The sample holds roughly 180,000 clones, around 85% seen once. The Seattle patients joined while their infection was active and were tracked longitudinally afterward. The CDR3 is 15 amino acids. Trimming cost V 4 bases and J 4 bases; bases outside gene matches: 8. Germline assignment: CDR1 LGHDT and CDR2 YNNKEL (reference sequence).

Sequenced: peripheral blood. The chain links TRBV3-1 (or the pseudogene TRBV3-2) to TRBJ1-1; 8 bases are a match to TRBD1. This TCR was sampled from an elderly man with COVID-19, enrolled during active disease. The CDR3 loop is CASSPKRTGSTEAFF. Written as DNA, the CDR3 is TGTGCCAGCAGCCCTAAGCGGACAGGGTCCACTGAAGCTTTCTTT.